The 14 T cell receptor beta chains presented below share a single source sample, sequenced in a study of preoperative IRX-2 immunotherapy in early breast cancer. Treatment here: preoperative locoregional IRX-2 cytokine immunotherapy. Assay: immunoSEQ multiplex PCR; the TCRdb copy retains only in-frame clones and omits some. The sample lists over 30,000 clones, roughly 86% occurring once. This specimen consisted of tumor tissue, obtained after IRX-2 immunotherapy. The receptors originated from a human donor with breast cancer.

The chain has TRBV28 and TRBJ2-7; D may correspond to TRBD1 or TRBD2 (5 bases each). V lost 5 bases and J 3 bases, leaving 20 bases between the germline ends. CDR3 length: 16 residues. Germline assignment: CDR1 MDHEN and CDR2 SYDVKM. CDR3 DNA sequence: TGTGCCAGCAGTACCCTAGGGACCCTAAGCCGCTACGAGCAGTACGTC. It specifies CASSTLGTLSRYEQYV.

This chain joins TRBV7-1 and TRBJ2-5, with unresolved D. TRBV7-1 is labeled an ORF, and its function is uncertain. The V and J ends lost 5 bases and 4 bases respectively, with 14 bases between them. This CDR3 is built from 14 residues. The CDR3 DNA sequence: TGTGCCAGCAGCGTGGCCCTTAGGACAGAGACCCAGTACTTC. It translates to CASSVALRTETQYF.

The V call is TRBV7-2, the J call TRBJ2-7; 14 nucleotides agree with TRBD2. Unmatched junction bases numbered 4, after V lost 5 bases and J lost 4 bases. The V gene's germline CDR1 is SGHTA and CDR2 FQGNSA. The CDR3 has 15 residues. This chain's CDR3 is CASSQGTSGSYEQYF. The CDR3 DNA follows: TGTGCCAGCAGCCAGGGGACTAGCGGGAGTTACGAGCAGTACTTC.

The chain joins TRBV15 to TRBJ1-6; maybe TRBD1 (6 bases). V was pared by 1 base and J by 10 bases, with 11 bases between. The germline V gene has CDR1 LNHNV and CDR2 YYDKDF (reference sequence). The CDR3 has 14 amino acids. The CDR3 bases are TGTGCCACCAGCAGAGGGACAGAAGGGTCACCCCTCCACTTT. Residues: CATSRGTEGSPLHF.

This clone appeared once. The rearrangement links TRBV6-8 to TRBJ2-3; D call uncertain. The CDR3 sequence is 12 residues long. Trimming took 7 bases from V and 0 from J, leaving 5 bases between them. The germline V gene has CDR1 MNHGY and CDR2 SAAAGT. CDR3 loop: CASNPSTDTQYF. Here the CDR3 DNA reads TGTGCCAGCAACCCGAGCACAGATACGCAGTATTTT.

The sample holds one count of this clone. This sequence joins TRBV23-1 and TRBJ1-2; a weak D match, TRBD1 (6 bases). TRBV23-1 qualifies as an ORF whose function is uncertain. CDR3 size: 15 residues. Trimming removed 6 bases from V and 4 bases from J, with 18 bases in between. The chain's CDR3 is CASSQDGRGFYGYTF. As DNA, the CDR3 is TGCGCCAGCAGCCAAGATGGTAGGGGGTTCTATGGCTACACCTTC.

The V and J genes are TRBV6-8 and TRBJ2-3; 13 nucleotides align to TRBD2. This CDR3 comprises 16 residues. V was clipped by 6 bases and J by 1 base; unmatched bases: 4. Germline V gene sequence: CDR1 MNHGY, CDR2 SAAAGT. This CDR3 is CASSRGLAGGTDTQYF. In nucleotides, the CDR3 is TGTGCCAGCAGCCGAGGACTAGCGGGGGGCACAGATACGCAGTATTTT.

J is TRBJ2-7 and V is TRBV28, with D possibly being TRBD2 (7 bases). The CDR3 covers 12 residues. The germline CDR1 and CDR2 sequences are MDHEN and SYDVKM. Trimming removed 3 bases from V and 7 bases from J, with 10 bases in between. CDR3 in amino acids: CASSFGGLEQYV. The CDR3 nucleotides read TGTGCCAGCAGTTTCGGGGGGCTGGAGCAGTACGTC.

In regard to this clone: An end of the junction differs from the germline gene, which may be a read error. The chain has TRBV6-8 and TRBJ1-4; 8 bases are a match to TRBD1. The CDR3 has 13 residues. Per the germline V gene, CDR1 is MNHGY and CDR2 is SAAAGT. The CDR3 DNA reads as TGTGCCATCAGTATTAACAGGGGGGAAAAACTGTTTTTT. Translated: CAISINRGEKLFF.

The genes are TRBV19 and TRBJ1-4, with 8 bases that match TRBD1. Losses at the gene ends were 0 bases for V and 8 bases for J; bases not matched to a gene: 8. The germline V gene has CDR1 LNHDA and CDR2 SQIVND (reference sequence). This CDR3 comprises 16 residues. The CDR3 protein is CASSIDPDRVGEKLFF. The CDR3 DNA is TGTGCCAGTAGTATAGATCCGGACAGGGTCGGAGAAAAACTGTTTTTT.

This chain connects TRBV19 to TRBJ2-7; D is perhaps TRBD2 (7 bases). Germline lookup yields CDR1 LNHDA and CDR2 SQIVND (reference sequence). This CDR3 comprises 18 residues. V was clipped by 3 bases and J by 4 bases, with 25 bases between them. In DNA form, the CDR3 reads TGTGCCAGTAGTATGGCACTGGGGGGGCTAGCTGGAGAGTACGAGCAGTACTTC. It yields the protein CASSMALGGLAGEYEQYF.

As DNA, the CDR3 is TGCGCCAGCAGCCAAGAGGGCCCAAGCTACACTGAAGCTTTCTTT. It codes for CASSQEGPSYTEAFF. The chain recombines TRBV1 with TRBJ1-1; TRBD1, as called in the table, went unchecked against the DNA. TRBV1 is tagged as a pseudogene. The CDR3 is 15 amino acids.

The chain has TRBV14 and TRBJ2-7; TRBD1 matches at 9 bases. The CDR3 contains 15 residues. Germline CDR1 reads SGHDN; CDR2 reads FVKESK. Trimming took 0 bases from V and 2 from J; bases not matched to a gene: 2. The CDR3 spells CASSQDRTGAYEQYF. The CDR3 DNA follows: TGTGCCAGCAGCCAAGATAGGACAGGGGCCTACGAGCAGTACTTC.

This clone was found once. The V gene is TRBV15, the J gene TRBJ2-7; possibly TRBD2 for D (6 bases). Trimming stripped 5 bases from V and 0 bases from J, with 11 bases between. The CDR3 runs to 14 residues. Germline V gives CDR1 LNHNV, CDR2 YYDKDF (reference sequence). CDR3 nucleotides: TGTGCCACCAGCCTTTGGCGGGGCTCCTACGAGCAGTACGTC. This gives the protein CATSLWRGSYEQYV.